Sequencing of this T cell receptor (beta chain) was carried out in a study of blood T cell repertoires in COVID-19. For the study at large: The samples span acute and convalescent COVID-19 from the United States, Italy and Spain. Nucleic acid was either cDNA or gDNA, and it came from T cells, B-cell-depleted T cells, or PBMCs.

The germline gives CDR1 SGDLS, CDR2 YYNGEE. V shed 0 bases and J 8 bases; nucleotides not matched to a gene: 8. The CDR3 length is 15 residues. Only a few counts were recorded for this clone. Original methodology: Cell counts per sample came from amplifying reference gene primers. Using immunoSEQ multiplex PCR, the repertoire was profiled, and TCRdb retains in-frame clones only, with some absent. The V and J calls and clone size come from that table; D and trimming were worked out from the DNA. The sample carries about 210,000 clones, 65% to 85% recorded once. The receptor's source is a woman aged 45-65 years with acute or convalescent COVID-19. The sequencing input was peripheral blood. The chain joins TRBV9 to TRBJ1-2; 9 bases agree with TRBD1. The DNA of the CDR3 is TGTGCCAGCAGCGTAGAAGGGACAGGGACGGCCGGCTACACCTTC. This encodes CASSVEGTGTAGYTF.